The entry that follows covers one T cell receptor (beta chain) sequence. The data originate from a study of graft-versus-host responses after intestinal transplantation. The CDR3 runs 16 residues. The V gene end was trimmed by 5 bases and the J gene end by 2 bases; junction bases not matched to a gene: 14. Germline V gene lookup returns CDR1 GTSNPN and CDR2 SVGIG (reference sequence). Clones were sequenced by immunoSEQ multiplex PCR, and TCRdb holds only the in-frame ones, with some missing. The sample lists around 25,000 clones, roughly 94% occurring once. The clonotype originates from a human patient who received an intestinal transplant, so some T cells may come from the graft donor. The chain carries TRBV30 and TRBJ2-5; TRBD1 agrees at 7 bases. Sequenced material: PBMCs, taken 156 days after intestinal transplant. As DNA, the CDR3 is TGTGCCTGGTCACCGGGACAGCCTAAGAATCAAGAGACCCAGTACTTC. This sequence encodes CAWSPGQPKNQETQYF.